The 32 T cell receptor beta chains presented below share a single source sample, sequenced in a study of blood T cell repertoires in COVID-19. Some clones are missing from TCRdb's copy, which holds only in-frame ones; the method was immunoSEQ multiplex PCR. The table includes 300,000 to 450,000 clones, about 90% detected once. Sample: peripheral blood. These receptors came from a woman aged 55-75 years with COVID-19, enrolled during active disease.

This chain connects TRBV7-3 to TRBJ1-1; 8 nucleotides align to TRBD1. In germline, CDR1 is SGHTA, CDR2 FQGTGA. CDR3 length: 14 residues. V was pared by 4 bases and J by 5 bases, with 6 bases of the junction left unmatched. In DNA form, the CDR3 reads TGTGCCAGCAGCTCACAGGGGGTGGGGACTGAAGCTTTCTTT. Its protein is CASSSQGVGTEAFF. Full variable domain (remainder filled in from reference TRBV7-3 and TRBJ1-1): GAGVSQTPSNKVTEKGKYVELRCDPISGHTALYWYRQSLGQGPEFLIYFQGTGAADDSGLPNDRFFAVRPEGSVSTLKIQRTERGDSAVYLCASSSQGVGTEAFFGQGTRLTVV.

This chain links TRBV7-9 with TRBJ2-7, with a tentative D call TRBD2 (6 bases). The CDR3 loop spans 15 amino acids. Trimming left V 2 bases short and J 9 bases short, with 20 bases between. Germline CDR1 SEHNR, CDR2 FQNEAQ (reference sequence). CDR3 sequence: CASSLYPGEGNGQYF. DNA of the CDR3: TGTGCCAGCAGCTTATATCCGGGAGAGGGGAATGGGCAGTACTTC.

V is TRBV5-1 and J is TRBJ1-1; unclear D gene. The CDR3 is 13 residues long. Trimming took off 4 bases at V and 5 bases at J, with 12 bases between the two ends. Germline V gene data show CDR1 as SGHRS and CDR2 as YFSETQ. In nucleotides, the CDR3 is TGCGCCAGCAGCCAATCCCCCGGGACTGAAGCTTTCTTT. This codes for CASSQSPGTEAFF.

The J gene is TRBJ2-1, the V gene TRBV28, with D tentatively TRBD2 (5 bases). This CDR3 is 16 amino acids long. V lost 5 bases to trimming and J lost 0 bases, with 14 bases between them. Germline CDR1 MDHEN, CDR2 SYDVKM. CDR3 region: CASSLPVSDSYNEQFF. CDR3 DNA sequence: TGTGCCAGCAGTCTCCCCGTTAGCGACTCCTACAATGAGCAGTTCTTC. Complete variable domain (other parts from reference TRBV28 and TRBJ2-1): DVKVTQSSRYLVKRTGEKVFLECVQDMDHENMFWYRQDPGLGLRLIYFSYDVKMKEKGDIPEGYSVSREKKERFSLILESASTNQTSMYLCASSLPVSDSYNEQFFGPGTRLTVL.

This chain uses TRBV28 with TRBJ2-7, with TRBD1 identical over 7 bases. Germline lookup yields CDR1 MDHEN and CDR2 SYDVKM. The CDR3 length is 14 residues. With 5 bases clipped from V and 0 bases from J, the junction kept 4 bases outside the gene matches. The CDR3 loop reads CASSRRGSSYEQYF. DNA for the CDR3: TGTGCCAGCAGTCGCAGGGGGAGCTCCTACGAGCAGTACTTC.

This sequence joins TRBV4-1 and TRBJ2-1; TRBD1 is a possible D gene (5 bases). The CDR3 consists of 16 residues. Germline V gene lookup returns CDR1 MGHRA and CDR2 YSYEKL. Trimming removed 3 bases at V and 7 bases at J, with 19 bases between. DNA for the CDR3: TGCGCCAGCAGCCAGGGTCCCCAGGGTATCGCGAATGAGCAGTTCTTC. This gives the protein CASSQGPQGIANEQFF.

V and J are TRBV2 and TRBJ1-4; a possible D gene is TRBD1 (6 bases). CDR3 size: 14 residues. The germline V and J ends were trimmed by 11 bases and 5 bases, with 18 bases remaining between them. Germline loops: CDR1 SNHLY, CDR2 FYNNEI. This CDR3 reads CAGKRGGMNEKLFF. In DNA, the CDR3 is TGTGCCGGAAAAAGGGGGGGAATGAATGAAAAACTGTTTTTT.

Here the CDR3 reads CASSFGAQRSGYTF. CDR3 coding DNA: TGTGCCAGCAGCTTTGGGGCTCAGAGGAGCGGCTACACCTTC. This chain uses TRBV7-2 with TRBJ1-2, with a tentative D call TRBD1 (5 bases). Germline V lookup: CDR1 SGHTA, CDR2 FQGNSA. This CDR3 contains 14 residues. V lost 3 bases and J 8 bases, leaving 16 bases between the germline ends.

The CDR3 DNA sequence: TGTGCCAGCAGCGGACAGGGGCGGAATTCACCCCTCCACTTT. Its translation: CASSGQGRNSPLHF. The rearrangement links TRBV6-5 to TRBJ1-6, with 9 bases that match TRBD1. Germline CDR1 MNHEY, CDR2 SVGAGI. The CDR3 runs 14 residues. V was clipped by 6 bases and J by 7 bases; unmatched bases: 4.

This clone was counted a single time. This sequence joins TRBV11-3 and TRBJ2-3, with D maybe TRBD1 (8 bases). This CDR3 contains 13 residues. V lost 5 bases, J lost 6 bases, and 12 bases lay in between. Per germline, CDR1 SGHNT and CDR2 YENEEA. The CDR3, as DNA: TGTGCCAGCAGCAAACAGGGGGGGGATACGCAGTATTTT. Protein product: CASSKQGGDTQYF.

This chain joins TRBV28 and TRBJ1-4; possibly TRBD1 for D (5 bases). Germline lookup yields CDR1 MDHEN and CDR2 SYDVKM. The CDR3 spans 15 residues. Trimming pared 3 bases from V and 5 bases from J, leaving 13 bases between. CDR3 protein: CASSFMGGGNEKLFF. The CDR3 nucleotides are TGTGCCAGCAGTTTTATGGGGGGGGGAAATGAAAAACTGTTTTTT.

The V gene is TRBV5-1, the J gene TRBJ1-1, with TRBD1 as a possible D gene (5 bases). Germline V gene lookup returns CDR1 SGHRS and CDR2 YFSETQ. The CDR3 is 16 residues long. V dropped 3 bases and J dropped 2 bases, with 17 bases sitting between them. CDR3 sequence reads: CASSSGKPYRNTEAFF. In DNA, the CDR3 is TGCGCCAGCAGCTCAGGGAAACCCTACCGTAACACTGAAGCTTTCTTT.

The chain employs TRBV7-9 and TRBJ2-3; 10 bases line up with TRBD2. Germline V lookup: CDR1 SEHNR, CDR2 FQNEAQ (reference sequence). This CDR3 spans 14 amino acids. J lost 8 bases, V lost 6 bases, and 8 bases had no gene match. DNA of the CDR3: TGTGCCAGCAGTCTTAGCGGGGGGCGGAGTACGCAGTATTTT. Translating gives CASSLSGGRSTQYF. Supplemented by reference TRBV7-9 and TRBJ2-3, the full variable domain reads DTGVSQNPRHKITKRGQNVTFRCDPISEHNRLYWYRQTLGQGPEFLTYFQNEAQLEKSRLLSDRFSAERPKGSFSTLEIQRTEQGDSAMYLCASSLSGGRSTQYFGPGTRLTVL.

This clone was counted once. The chain is built from TRBV5-1 and TRBJ2-5; 11 nucleotides align to TRBD2. The junction had 9 bases not matched to a gene; V was cut back by 3 bases and J by 2 bases. CDR1 and CDR2 from the germline V gene are SGHRS and YFSETQ. CDR3 length: 17 residues. The CDR3 loop reads CASSWAIGTSGQETQYF. The CDR3 bases are TGCGCCAGCAGCTGGGCGATCGGGACTAGCGGTCAAGAGACCCAGTACTTC.

The chain carries TRBV5-1 and TRBJ1-1, with no clear D. From germline, CDR1 is SGHRS and CDR2 YFSETQ. The V end was cut by 5 bases, the J end by 3 bases, with 8 bases between. The CDR3 consists of 12 residues. CDR3 DNA: TGCGCCAGCAGGGAGTTGGACACTGAAGCTTTCTTT. Translated: CASRELDTEAFF.

J is TRBJ2-1 and V is TRBV5-4, with 13 bases lining up with TRBD2. This CDR3 is built from 19 residues. V lost 4 bases to trimming and J lost 0 bases; unmatched junction nucleotides: 10. Germline assignment: CDR1 SGHNT and CDR2 YYREEE (reference sequence). The CDR3 sequence: CASSPGSGLAGSSYNEQFF. The CDR3 DNA sequence: TGTGCCAGCAGCCCTGGTTCGGGACTAGCGGGGAGCTCCTACAATGAGCAGTTCTTC.

The CDR3 protein is CASTVGNQPQHF. In DNA, the CDR3 is TGTGCCAGCACGGTCGGGAATCAGCCCCAGCATTTT. The J gene is TRBJ1-5, the V gene TRBV6-5; D ambiguous. CDR1 is MNHEY and CDR2 is SVGAGI in the germline V gene. Trimming pared 7 bases from V and 4 bases from J, leaving 8 bases between. The CDR3 loop spans 12 amino acids.

This chain links TRBV11-2 with TRBJ2-3; 7 nucleotides match TRBD1. Germline V lookup: CDR1 SGHAT, CDR2 FQNNGV. This CDR3 comprises 15 residues. Unmatched junction bases numbered 3, after V lost 2 bases and J lost 1 base. The CDR3 DNA reads as TGTGCCAGCAGCTTAAGGGGGCCGGGCACAGATACGCAGTATTTT. Translated, it gives CASSLRGPGTDTQYF.

This chain uses TRBV5-1 with TRBJ1-1; 8 bases are shared with TRBD1. The CDR3 contains 15 residues. The germline V gene has CDR1 SGHRS and CDR2 YFSETQ. The V gene end was trimmed by 3 bases and the J gene end by 5 bases; junction bases not matched to a gene: 9. The CDR3 region is CASSWSRGLGTEAFF. The CDR3 DNA reads as TGCGCCAGCAGCTGGTCCAGGGGGCTGGGGACTGAAGCTTTCTTT.

The chain is built from TRBV7-3 and TRBJ2-2; 8 bases fit TRBD2. This CDR3 has 16 residues. Germline CDR1 reads SGHTA; CDR2 reads FQGTGA. Trimming removed 1 base from V and 0 bases from J; junction bases left unmatched: 1. CDR3 DNA sequence: TGTGCCAGCAGCTTAATGGGACTAGCGAACACCGGGGAGCTGTTTTTT. The encoded protein is CASSLMGLANTGELFF.

The V and J genes are TRBV4-2 and TRBJ1-2, with 8 bases that match TRBD1. Germline CDR1 is LGHNA and CDR2 is YNFKEQ. Germline trimming cut 0 bases from V and 6 bases from J; bases unmatched to any gene: 12. The CDR3 extends over 17 amino acids. DNA of the CDR3: TGTGCCAGCAGCCAAGAAATGGGAGACAGGGGATCTAATGGCTACACCTTC. This translates into CASSQEMGDRGSNGYTF.

The chain links TRBV5-1 to TRBJ1-1, with D perhaps TRBD1 (5 bases). The CDR3 runs to 15 residues. The germline V gene encodes CDR1 SGHRS and CDR2 YFSETQ. V was cut by 3 bases and J by 0 bases, with 12 bases left in between. The CDR3 nucleotides read TGCGCCAGCAGCTGGGCGGGGGAGGTGAACACTGAAGCTTTCTTT. It specifies CASSWAGEVNTEAFF.

This sequence joins TRBV19 and TRBJ1-4, with D perhaps matching TRBD1 (5 bases). V gave up 6 bases and J gave up 8 bases, with 13 bases separating them. This CDR3 contains 13 residues. In germline, CDR1 is LNHDA, CDR2 SQIVND (reference sequence). The CDR3 sequence: CASRGRREEKLFF. The CDR3 DNA sequence: TGTGCCAGTAGGGGACGTCGGGAGGAAAAACTGTTTTTT.

The chain uses TRBV5-4 and TRBJ1-2, with 7 bases that match TRBD1. Germline loops: CDR1 SGHNT, CDR2 YYREEE (reference sequence). CDR3 length: 15 amino acids. The V gene end was trimmed by 4 bases and the J gene end by 0 bases; junction bases not matched to a gene: 6. The CDR3 loop is CASSEGTATNYGYTF. CDR3 DNA: TGTGCCAGCAGCGAGGGGACAGCCACTAACTATGGCTACACCTTC.

This clone was found once. This rearrangement joins TRBV19 to TRBJ1-2; D is unresolved. Germline V CDR1 and CDR2: LNHDA, SQIVND (reference sequence). This CDR3 comprises 15 residues. Trimming removed 3 bases from V and 1 base from J, with 12 bases in between. CDR3 coding DNA: TGTGCCAGTAGTATGACACTTAATCTTAACTATGGCTACACCTTC. Translation: CASSMTLNLNYGYTF.

V is TRBV5-6 and J is TRBJ2-3; 10 positions agree with TRBD1. J was trimmed by 5 bases and V by 0 bases; bases with no gene match: 6. Germline V gene data show CDR1 as SGHDT and CDR2 as YYEEEE. The CDR3 loop spans 16 amino acids. DNA of the CDR3: TGTGCCAGCAGCTTGGGGGACAGGGGATCCGGAGATACGCAGTATTTT. This gives the protein CASSLGDRGSGDTQYF.

The V and J genes are TRBV5-1 and TRBJ1-1, with D maybe TRBD1 (6 bases). Germline V lookup: CDR1 SGHRS, CDR2 YFSETQ. The CDR3 extends over 14 amino acids. Trimming removed 0 bases from V and 8 bases from J, with 14 bases in between. This chain's CDR3 is CASSLAGQPGEAFF. The CDR3 DNA reads TGCGCCAGCAGCTTGGCGGGACAACCGGGGGAAGCTTTCTTT. Full variable domain (missing parts from reference TRBV5-1 and TRBJ1-1): KAGVTQTPRYLIKTRGQQVTLSCSPISGHRSVSWYQQTPGQGLQFLFEYFSETQRNKGNFPGRFSGRQFSNSRSEMNVSTLELGDSALYLCASSLAGQPGEAFFGQGTRLTVV.

The V gene is TRBV19, the J gene TRBJ2-7; maybe TRBD2 (6 bases). Per germline, CDR1 LNHDA and CDR2 SQIVND (reference sequence). This CDR3 region has 15 residues. Trimming took 4 bases from V and 4 from J, leaving 17 bases between them. For the CDR3, the DNA is TGTGCCAGTAGTAACGGGGCCCGGGGGTTATACGAGCAGTACTTC. Translating gives CASSNGARGLYEQYF.

The chain employs TRBV2 and TRBJ2-3; 7 bases align to TRBD1. The CDR3 has 13 residues. V was pared by 8 bases and J by 3 bases, with 5 bases of the junction left unmatched. CDR1 is SNHLY and CDR2 is FYNNEI in the germline V gene. CDR3: CASRGQETDTQYF. CDR3 nucleotide sequence: TGTGCCAGCCGAGGACAGGAGACAGATACGCAGTATTTT.

The V call is TRBV5-6, the J call TRBJ1-2, with TRBD1 matching 9 bases. CDR1 is SGHDT, CDR2 YYEEEE, per germline. Trimming took 1 base from V and 5 from J; bases not matched to a gene: 6. The CDR3 covers 15 residues. This CDR3 reads CASSLSGQGNYGYTF. Written as DNA, the CDR3 is TGTGCCAGCAGCTTGTCGGGACAGGGCAATTATGGCTACACCTTC.

The chain employs TRBV2 and TRBJ1-3; tentative D call: TRBD1 (5 bases). The CDR3 contains 15 residues. The V and J ends lost 8 bases and 4 bases respectively, with 18 bases between them. Germline lookup yields CDR1 SNHLY and CDR2 FYNNEI. The CDR3 protein is CASGGTGGFGNTIYF. The CDR3 DNA reads as TGTGCCAGCGGAGGGACCGGGGGATTCGGAAACACCATATATTTT.

This clone appeared a single time. This chain connects TRBV30 to TRBJ1-1; 10 positions agree with TRBD1. V was pared by 5 bases and J by 5 bases, with 5 bases of the junction left unmatched. Germline V gene sequence: CDR1 GTSNPN, CDR2 SVGIG (reference sequence). This CDR3 has 13 amino acids. The chain's CDR3 is CAWEGTGETEAFF. CDR3 coding DNA: TGTGCCTGGGAGGGGACAGGGGAAACTGAAGCTTTCTTT.